What follows is one T cell receptor beta chain and its context. This sample was taken from a study of cytotoxic CD8 clonotypes in ibrutinib-treated CLL. V dropped 2 bases and J dropped 0; count of bases not matched to a gene: 2. CDR1 and CDR2 (germline): MNHEY, SVGAGI. The length of the CDR3 is 15 residues. The table came from immunoSEQ multiplex PCR; TCRdb's copy has only in-frame clones and leaves some out. The data show about 140,000 clones, 65% to 85% seen once. The TCR originated in a human donor with chronic lymphocytic leukemia. Here the sequenced sample was PBMCs, taken after 36 months of ibrutinib treatment. The J gene is TRBJ2-7, the V gene TRBV6-5; 9 positions match TRBD1. CDR3: CASSYTTGGSYEQYF. CDR3 nucleotides: TGTGCCAGCAGTTACACGACAGGGGGCTCCTACGAGCAGTACTTC.